The clone carrying this T cell receptor (beta chain) was counted at least ten times. What it recognizes is unknown. Patients who underwent sequencing had shown CD8+CD57+ cell expansion by flow cytometry. Every patient was diagnosed with severe acquired aplastic anemia. These data come from a study of CD8+CD57+ T cells in acquired aplastic anemia. Turning to the study itself: Sorted CD4+ plus CD8+ cells gave DNA averaging roughly 3.2 ug.

Study-wide results and limits: Overlap between patients and controls comprised about 28 CD8+ CDR3 sequences. A significant difference in CD8+ Simpson's diversity between patients and controls was not found.

Genomic DNA acted as the template from which TCR beta VDJ combination and CDR3 sequence profiling were carried out. From the reads, TCRdb called clonotypes with MiXCR, one entry per CDR3 protein. There are over 150,000 distinct CDR3 sequences in the sample; 55% to 65% occur only once, and under 45% lies in the top ten. The J segment lost 6 bases and the V segment lost 0 bases, leaving 7 bases of the junction unmatched. This CDR3 has 15 residues. This sequence was found in a human donor with aplastic anemia. Material: sorted CD4+, CD8+, or CD8+CD57+ T cells (not recorded which) from PBMCs. The chain combines TRBV12-3 or TRBV12-4 with TRBJ1-2; 7 nucleotides agree with TRBD1. CDR3 sequence (DNA): TGTGCCAGCAGTTTAGCATTAAGACAGGGCCATGGCTACACCTTC. The encoded protein is CASSLALRQGHGYTF.